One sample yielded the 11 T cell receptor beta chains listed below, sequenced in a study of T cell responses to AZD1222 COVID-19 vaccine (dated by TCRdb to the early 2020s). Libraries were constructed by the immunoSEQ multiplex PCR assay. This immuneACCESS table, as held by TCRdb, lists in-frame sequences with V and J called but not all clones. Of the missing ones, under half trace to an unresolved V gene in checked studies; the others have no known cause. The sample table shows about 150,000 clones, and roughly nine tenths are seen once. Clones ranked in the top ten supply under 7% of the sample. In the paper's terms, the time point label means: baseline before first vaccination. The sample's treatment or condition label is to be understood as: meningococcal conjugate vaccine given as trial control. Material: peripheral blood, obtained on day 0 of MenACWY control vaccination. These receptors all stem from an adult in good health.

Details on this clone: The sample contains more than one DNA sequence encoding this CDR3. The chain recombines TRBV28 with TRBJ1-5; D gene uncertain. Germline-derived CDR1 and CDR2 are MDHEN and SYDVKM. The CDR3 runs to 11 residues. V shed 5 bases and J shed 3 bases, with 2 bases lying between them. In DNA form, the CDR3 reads TGTGCCAGCAGTCTCAATCAGCCCCAGCATTTT. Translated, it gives CASSLNQPQHF.

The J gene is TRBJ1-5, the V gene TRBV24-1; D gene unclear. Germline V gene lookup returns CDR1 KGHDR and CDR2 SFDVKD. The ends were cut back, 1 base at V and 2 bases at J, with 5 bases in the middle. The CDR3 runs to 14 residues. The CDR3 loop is CATSDFLGNQPQHF. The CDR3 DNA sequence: TGTGCCACCAGTGATTTTCTGGGCAATCAGCCCCAGCATTTT.

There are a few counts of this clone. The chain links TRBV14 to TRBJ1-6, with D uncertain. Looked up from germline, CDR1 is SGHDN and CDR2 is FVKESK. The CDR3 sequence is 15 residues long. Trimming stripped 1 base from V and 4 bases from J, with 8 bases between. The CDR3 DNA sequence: TGTGCCAGCAGCCAAGGGCAGCGTTATAATTCACCCCTCCACTTT. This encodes CASSQGQRYNSPLHF.

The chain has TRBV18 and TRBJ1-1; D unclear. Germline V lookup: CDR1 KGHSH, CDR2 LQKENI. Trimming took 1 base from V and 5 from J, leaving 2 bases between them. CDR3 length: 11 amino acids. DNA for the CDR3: TGTGCCAGCTCACCACAGACTGAAGCTTTCTTT. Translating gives CASSPQTEAFF. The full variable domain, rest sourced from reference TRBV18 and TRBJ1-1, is NAGVMQNPRHLVRRRGQEARLRCSPMKGHSHVYWYRQLPEEGLKFMVYLQKENIIDESGMPKERFSAEFPKEGPSILRIQQVVRGDSAAYFCASSPQTEAFFGQGTRLTVV.

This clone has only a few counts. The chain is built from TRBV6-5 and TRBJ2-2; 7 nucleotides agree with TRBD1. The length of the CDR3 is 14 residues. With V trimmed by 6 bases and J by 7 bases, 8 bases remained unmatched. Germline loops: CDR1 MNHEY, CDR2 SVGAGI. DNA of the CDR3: TGTGCCAGCAGCTTGACAGGGATGCACGGGGAGCTGTTTTTT. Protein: CASSLTGMHGELFF.

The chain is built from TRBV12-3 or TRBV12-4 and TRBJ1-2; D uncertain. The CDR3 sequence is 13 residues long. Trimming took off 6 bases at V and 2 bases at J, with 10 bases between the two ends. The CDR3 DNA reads TGTGCCAGCAGGGCTATTTGGAACTATGGCTACACCTTC. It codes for CASRAIWNYGYTF.

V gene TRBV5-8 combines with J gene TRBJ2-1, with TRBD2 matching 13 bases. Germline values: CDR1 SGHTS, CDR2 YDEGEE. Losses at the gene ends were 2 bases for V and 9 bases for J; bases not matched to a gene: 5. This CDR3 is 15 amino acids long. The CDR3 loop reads CASSFQLAGGSEQFF. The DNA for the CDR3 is TGTGCCAGCAGCTTTCAACTAGCGGGGGGGAGTGAGCAGTTCTTC.

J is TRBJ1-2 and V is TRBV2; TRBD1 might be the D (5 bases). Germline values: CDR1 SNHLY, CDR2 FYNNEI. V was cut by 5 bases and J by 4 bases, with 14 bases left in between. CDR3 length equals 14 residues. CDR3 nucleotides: TGTGCCAGCAGTAAGCCGGACATTGGCTATGGCTACACCTTC. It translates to CASSKPDIGYGYTF.

CDR3 DNA: TGTGCCAGCAGCTCCGAAGAACCGGGACACGGTCCTTTTCCCCTCCACTTT. This encodes CASSSEEPGHGPFPLHF. The chain recombines TRBV5-5 with TRBJ1-6; D may be TRBD1 (6 bases). CDR3 length: 17 residues. With 3 bases removed from V and 13 bases from J, the gap between germline ends came to 26 bases. Germline V CDR1 and CDR2: SGHKS, YYEKEE (reference sequence).

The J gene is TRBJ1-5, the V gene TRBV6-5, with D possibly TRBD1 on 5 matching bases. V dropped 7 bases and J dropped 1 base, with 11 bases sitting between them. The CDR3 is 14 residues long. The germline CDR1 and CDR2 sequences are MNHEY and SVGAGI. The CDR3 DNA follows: TGTGCCAGCACCAGGGCGTGGAGCAATCAGCCCCAGCATTTT. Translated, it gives CASTRAWSNQPQHF.

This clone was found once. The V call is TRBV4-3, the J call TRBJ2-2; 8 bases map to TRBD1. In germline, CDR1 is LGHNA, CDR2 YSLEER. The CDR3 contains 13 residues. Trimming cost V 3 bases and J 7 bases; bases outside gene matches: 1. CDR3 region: CASSQDRVGELFF. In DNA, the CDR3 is TGCGCCAGCAGCCAGGACAGGGTCGGGGAGCTGTTTTTT.